This T cell receptor (beta chain) was recovered during a study of beta chain features in type 1 diabetes. Notes on this clone: Antigen unknown.

This CDR3 is built from 14 residues. J gave up 2 bases and V 7 bases, and 2 bases lay outside the gene matches. Germline CDR1 reads SGHRS; CDR2 reads YFSETQ. Expressed TCRB transcripts were sequenced after all isolated RNA was converted to cDNA. Sequencing used immunoSEQ multiplex PCR; TCRdb keeps in-frame clones, though not all of them. The top ten clones hold approximately 0.024% of a sample with around 250,000 clones, 13% to 15% of them seen once. Study-level points and caveats: For patients, the naive, central memory and Treg TCRB repertoires appeared more alike than for healthy donors. There were fewer insertions and more deletions at the VDJ junctions of type 1 diabetes patients.

This receptor was taken from a middle-aged woman in good health. Specimen: naive CD4+ T cells from blood. This chain uses TRBV5-1 with TRBJ2-1; 11 bases map to TRBD2. The CDR3 DNA sequence: TGCGCCAGCCATAGCGGGGGGGCCTACAATGAGCAGTTCTTC. Amino acids: CASHSGGAYNEQFF.